One sample yielded the 25 T cell receptor beta chains listed below, sequenced in a study of blood T cell repertoires in COVID-19. Some clones are missing from TCRdb's copy, which holds only in-frame ones; the method was immunoSEQ multiplex PCR. The table lists approximately 280,000 clones, more than 80% of them singletons. The sample consisted of peripheral blood. The origin of the receptors is a woman aged 30 to 39 with COVID-19, enrolled during active disease.

This clone showed up just a few times. V and J are TRBV2 and TRBJ2-1; TRBD2 matches at 13 bases. This CDR3 spans 15 amino acids. The ends lost 5 bases at V and 4 bases at J; junction bases unmatched: 2. Germline V CDR1 and CDR2: SNHLY, FYNNEI. The CDR3 DNA sequence: TGTGCCAGCAGTTTACTAGCGGGAGGGTACAATGAGCAGTTCTTC. Translating it yields CASSLLAGGYNEQFF.

The gene calls are TRBV6-5 and TRBJ1-1; the D is unclear. This CDR3 comprises 12 residues. Trimming shortened V by 4 bases and J by 8 bases, and 11 bases separated the two germline ends. CDR1 is MNHEY, CDR2 SVGAGI, per germline. The CDR3 loop reads CASSSPTVEAFF. The CDR3 coding sequence is TGTGCCAGCAGTTCCCCTACGGTGGAAGCTTTCTTT.

The chain uses TRBV3-1 (or the pseudogene TRBV3-2) and TRBJ2-1, with D uncertain. Trimming cost V 3 bases and J 8 bases, with 11 bases left between them. The CDR3 spans 13 residues. Germline assignment: CDR1 LGHDT and CDR2 YNNKEL (reference sequence). The DNA of the CDR3 is TGTGCCAGCAGCCAGCCCCCCAGCGATGAGCAGTTCTTC. Its translation: CASSQPPSDEQFF.

The J gene is TRBJ1-3, the V gene TRBV3-1 (or the pseudogene TRBV3-2); no clear D gene. Germline assignment: CDR1 LGHDT and CDR2 YNNKEL (reference sequence). CDR3 length: 14 residues. V shed 5 bases and J shed 0 bases, with 8 bases lying between them. The CDR3 reads CASSGLSSGNTIYF. The CDR3 DNA is TGTGCCAGCAGCGGGCTATCCTCTGGAAACACCATATATTTT.

J is TRBJ2-1 and V is TRBV30; TRBD2 aligns across 15 bases. The V and J ends lost 3 bases and 9 bases, in that order; junction bases with no gene match: 12. The CDR3 spans 17 residues. Germline assignment: CDR1 GTSNPN and CDR2 SVGIG (reference sequence). The DNA of the CDR3 is TGTGCCTGGAGGGATAGTGGACTAGCGGGAGGGCCTAGTGAGCAGTTCTTC. Protein product: CAWRDSGLAGGPSEQFF.

The chain carries TRBV7-4 and TRBJ1-1; possible D gene TRBD1, 5 bases. The CDR3 is 14 residues long. Germline CDR1 is SGHVT and CDR2 is SQSDAQ. The ends were cut back, 5 bases at V and 1 base at J, with 11 bases in the middle. The CDR3 sequence is CASSPDTPNTEAFF. The CDR3 DNA reads as TGTGCCAGCAGCCCGGACACACCGAACACTGAAGCTTTCTTT.

This rearrangement joins TRBV6-6 to TRBJ1-2, with D possibly matching TRBD1 (5 bases). The CDR3 runs to 15 residues. The germline V gene encodes CDR1 MNHNY and CDR2 SVGAGI (reference sequence). Trimming took off 5 bases at V and 8 bases at J, with 21 bases between the two ends. DNA for the CDR3: TGTGCCAGCAGTGTCTACAGGAGCGAAACTGGCGGCTACACCTTC. Encoded protein: CASSVYRSETGGYTF.

The CDR3 spells CASSLDGLDSYEQYF. The CDR3 DNA reads TGCGCCAGCAGCTTGGACGGACTAGACTCCTACGAGCAGTACTTC. V usage is TRBV5-1 and J usage is TRBJ2-7; 7 positions agree with TRBD2. CDR1 and CDR2 (germline): SGHRS, YFSETQ. Trimming at V came to 0 bases and at J to 0 bases, leaving 3 bases not matched to a gene. The CDR3 extends over 15 amino acids.

The chain employs TRBV5-1 and TRBJ2-5; 8 nucleotides line up with TRBD2. Germline trimming cut 2 bases from V and 1 base from J; bases unmatched to any gene: 4. The CDR3 consists of 15 residues. Germline V gives CDR1 SGHRS, CDR2 YFSETQ. CDR3 in amino acids: CASSLPGGPQETQYF. CDR3 nucleotides: TGCGCCAGCAGCTTACCGGGAGGGCCCCAAGAGACCCAGTACTTC. Together with reference TRBV5-1 and TRBJ2-5, the CDR3 gives the full variable domain: KAGVTQTPRYLIKTRGQQVTLSCSPISGHRSVSWYQQTPGQGLQFLFEYFSETQRNKGNFPGRFSGRQFSNSRSEMNVSTLELGDSALYLCASSLPGGPQETQYFGPGTRLLVL.

The chain links TRBV25-1 to TRBJ1-5; D ambiguous. From germline, CDR1 is MGHDK and CDR2 SYGVNS. The CDR3 is made up of 14 amino acids. V was shortened by 2 bases and J by 2 bases, with 7 bases between the two germline ends. CDR3 region: CASSEGHGNQPQHF. The CDR3 coding sequence is TGTGCCAGCAGTGAAGGGCATGGCAATCAGCCCCAGCATTTT.

The chain links TRBV6-5 to TRBJ2-7; D call uncertain. This CDR3 comprises 12 residues. In germline, CDR1 is MNHEY, CDR2 SVGAGI. V shed 5 bases and J shed 0 bases, with 5 bases lying between them. DNA for the CDR3: TGTGCCAGCAGTCCTAACTCCTACGAGCAGTACTTC. It specifies CASSPNSYEQYF.

This chain joins TRBV24-1 and TRBJ1-6; maybe TRBD1 (5 bases). This CDR3 spans 14 amino acids. Trimming removed 12 bases at V and 7 bases at J, with 18 bases between. Germline V gene data show CDR1 as KGHDR and CDR2 as SFDVKD. The CDR3 sequence is CAVGSGGENSPLHF. In nucleotides, the CDR3 is TGTGCCGTAGGCTCCGGGGGAGAGAATTCACCCCTCCACTTT.

V is TRBV19 and J is TRBJ2-3, with no clear D. The CDR3 runs 13 residues. V was cut by 6 bases and J by 2 bases, with 9 bases left in between. The germline V gene encodes CDR1 LNHDA and CDR2 SQIVND (reference sequence). The CDR3 region is CASRRRNTDTQYF. The CDR3 DNA follows: TGTGCCAGTAGGAGGCGGAACACAGATACGCAGTATTTT.

The chain uses TRBV6-4 and TRBJ2-1; D is perhaps TRBD2 (6 bases). There are 16 residues in the CDR3. Germline CDR1 is MRHNA and CDR2 is SNTAGT. Trimming removed 0 bases from V and 2 bases from J, with 11 bases in between. CDR3 bases: TGTGCCAGCAGTGACTCGATTCTAGCGCCCTACAATGAGCAGTTCTTC. This encodes CASSDSILAPYNEQFF.

The V gene is TRBV27, the J gene TRBJ2-7; no definite D call. Germline CDR1 reads MNHEY; CDR2 reads SMNVEV (reference sequence). The CDR3 is made up of 14 amino acids. V gave up 3 bases and J gave up 0 bases, with 9 bases separating them. In nucleotides, the CDR3 is TGTGCCAGCAGTTTTTCCCCGGGCTCCTACGAGCAGTACTTC. Translating gives CASSFSPGSYEQYF.

This chain uses TRBV11-2 with TRBJ1-3, with D uncertain. The CDR3 contains 15 residues. Germline assignment: CDR1 SGHAT and CDR2 FQNNGV. V lost 2 bases and J 0 bases, leaving 8 bases between the germline ends. The chain's CDR3 is CASSLRVSSGNTIYF. CDR3 nucleotides: TGTGCCAGCAGCTTAAGAGTGAGCTCTGGAAACACCATATATTTT.

The rearrangement joins TRBV19 to TRBJ2-5, with 12 bases fitting TRBD2. The germline V gene has CDR1 LNHDA and CDR2 SQIVND (reference sequence). The junction had 1 base not matched to a gene; V was cut back by 3 bases and J by 2 bases. This CDR3 contains 15 residues. CDR3 DNA sequence: TGTGCCAGTAGTATTGGGACTAGCGGGCAAGAGACCCAGTACTTC. This translates into CASSIGTSGQETQYF. Based on the CDR3 plus reference TRBV19 and TRBJ2-5, the full variable domain is DGGITQSPKYLFRKEGQNVTLSCEQNLNHDAMYWYRQDPGQGLRLIYYSQIVNDFQKGDIAEGYSVSREKKESFPLTVTSAQKNPTAFYLCASSIGTSGQETQYFGPGTRLLVL.

The V gene is TRBV6-2 or TRBV6-3, the J gene TRBJ2-1; D is uncertain. Germline CDR1 is MNHEY and CDR2 is SVGEGT. The CDR3 contains 12 residues. Trimming took off 0 bases at V and 10 bases at J, with 7 bases between the two ends. As DNA, the CDR3 is TGTGCCAGCAGTTACTCCAATACAGAGCAGTTCTTC. Its protein is CASSYSNTEQFF.

V and J are TRBV29-1 and TRBJ1-5, with D possibly matching TRBD1 (6 bases). CDR3 size: 13 residues. Germline assignment: CDR1 SQVTM and CDR2 ANQGSEA. V dropped 2 bases and J dropped 7 bases, with 12 bases sitting between them. The CDR3, as DNA: TGCAGCGTTGAACAGGGGCCGGGGCAGCCCCAGCATTTT. This encodes CSVEQGPGQPQHF.

J is TRBJ1-6 and V is TRBV7-6; TRBD1 matches 7 bases. Per germline, CDR1 SGHVS and CDR2 FNYEAQ. CDR3 length: 16 residues. Trimming cost V 5 bases and J 7 bases; bases outside gene matches: 11. The CDR3: CASSQGVSGANSPLHF. The CDR3 DNA follows: TGTGCCAGCAGCCAGGGGGTCTCAGGCGCGAATTCACCCCTCCACTTT.

The chain combines TRBV16 with TRBJ1-2; possibly TRBD1 for D (6 bases). V dropped 7 bases and J dropped 2 bases, with 14 bases sitting between them. This CDR3 spans 14 amino acids. Germline assignment: CDR1 KGHSY and CDR2 FQNENV. Here the CDR3 DNA reads TGTGCCAGCACCTACAGGGCCCTGAACTATGGCTACACCTTC. It specifies CASTYRALNYGYTF.

The CDR3 DNA reads TGCGCCAGCAGCCAAGATCGGGGGATTCGCACGCACACCATATATTTT. Translating gives CASSQDRGIRTHTIYF. This chain joins TRBV4-1 and TRBJ1-3; possible D gene TRBD1, 5 bases. V was pared by 0 bases and J by 8 bases, with 17 bases between. Germline V gene lookup returns CDR1 MGHRA and CDR2 YSYEKL. The CDR3 is 16 residues long.

The CDR3 coding sequence is TGTGCCAGCAGCGAGACAGGGGGACGAGCCGGGGAGCTGTTTTTT. This translates into CASSETGGRAGELFF. This chain joins TRBV9 and TRBJ2-2, with 9 bases identical to TRBD1. The junction had 6 bases not matched to a gene; V was cut back by 3 bases and J by 6 bases. The CDR3 sequence is 15 residues long. Germline V gives CDR1 SGDLS, CDR2 YYNGEE.

As DNA, the CDR3 is TGTGCCAGCAGCCAAGTAGTGACGGGAGGGCCGGGCAATGAGCAGTTCTTC. This gives the protein CASSQVVTGGPGNEQFF. J is TRBJ2-1 and V is TRBV3-1 (or the pseudogene TRBV3-2), with 8 bases aligning to TRBD2. The CDR3 sequence is 17 residues long. Germline V lookup: CDR1 LGHDT, CDR2 YNNKEL (reference sequence). V lost 1 base to trimming and J lost 6 bases; unmatched junction nucleotides: 11.

The DNA of the CDR3 is TGTGCCAGCAGCTCCACGGGACTAGGCTTCGCGAACACCGGGGAGCTGTTTTTT. This translates into CASSSTGLGFANTGELFF. The V gene is TRBV7-2, the J gene TRBJ2-2; 8 bases are shared with TRBD2. Germline assignment: CDR1 SGHTA and CDR2 FQGNSA. This CDR3 has 18 amino acids. The junction had 10 bases not matched to a gene; V was cut back by 4 bases and J by 0 bases.